The 28 T cell receptor beta chains presented below share a single source sample, sequenced in a study of T cells expressing NK-cell markers. Following a re-call of the 5' RACE reads, TCRdb has one entry per CDR3 protein and lacks DNA. This listing includes more than 250,000 distinct CDR3 sequences. Material: blood T cells: a sorted CD56 or NKG2C T cell subset, CD4+ or CD8+ T cells, or bulk PBMC T cells (not recorded which). Receptors originate from a man between 18 and 35 years old in good health.

The chain uses TRBV6-5 and TRBJ1-6; TCRdb returns TRBD1, unconfirmable since there is no DNA. The CDR3 covers 15 residues. Looked up from germline, CDR1 is MNHEY and CDR2 is SVGAGI. Here the CDR3 reads CASTSPHSPNSPLHF.

This sequence joins TRBV6-1 and TRBJ1-1; TCRdb's D call of TRBD1 is untestable without DNA. CDR1 is MNHNS, CDR2 SASEGT, per germline. The CDR3 loop spans 16 amino acids. CDR3 residues: CASSPLSGDRGTEAFF.

V is TRBV11-3 and J is TRBJ1-1; TCRdb names TRBD1, which stays unverified in the absence of DNA. The length of the CDR3 is 15 residues. Germline V gene sequence: CDR1 SGHNT, CDR2 YENEEA. CDR3 residues: CASGSPGSLNTEAFF.

V is TRBV19 and J is TRBJ1-1; TCRdb calls TRBD1, which cannot be checked without DNA. CDR3 size: 14 residues. Germline values: CDR1 LNHDA, CDR2 SQIVND (reference sequence). The CDR3 region is CASSRDRLGAEAFF.

The chain uses TRBV18 and TRBJ2-3; TCRdb's D gene call, TRBD1, goes unchecked for lack of DNA. CDR3 size: 15 residues. Per germline, CDR1 KGHSH and CDR2 LQKENI. This chain's CDR3 is CASSPLGVGADTQYF.

The rearrangement joins TRBV24-1 to TRBJ2-3; TCRdb proposes TRBD2, but this gene call is untestable without DNA. The CDR3 has 14 residues. The V gene's germline CDR1 is KGHDR and CDR2 SFDVKD. The chain's CDR3 is CATRTSGNTDTQYF.

The chain recombines TRBV10-2 with TRBJ2-2; TCRdb's D call of TRBD1 is untestable without DNA. This CDR3 has 16 amino acids. CDR1 is WSHSY, CDR2 SAAADI, per germline. CDR3 residues: CASSYGTQANTGELFF.

This chain links TRBV20-1 with TRBJ1-1; TCRdb returns TRBD1, unconfirmable since there is no DNA. Germline V gene sequence: CDR1 DFQATT, CDR2 SNEGSKA (reference sequence). This CDR3 spans 12 amino acids. CDR3 loop: CSAARDTNEAFF.

The V call is TRBV18, the J call TRBJ2-1; TCRdb lists TRBD2, though no DNA is available to test this call. The CDR3 covers 15 residues. Germline lookup yields CDR1 KGHSH and CDR2 LQKENI. This CDR3 reads CASSPLAGGGNEQFF.

This chain links TRBV6-1 with TRBJ2-7. Per germline, CDR1 MNHNS and CDR2 SASEGT. The length of the CDR3 is 15 residues. The CDR3: CASSPNVGMPYEQYF.

This sequence joins TRBV5-6 and TRBJ2-6; the TCRdb D gene call, TRBD1, has no DNA to confirm it. This CDR3 spans 18 amino acids. The germline V gene encodes CDR1 SGHDT and CDR2 YYEEEE. This CDR3 is CASSRTLQARSGANVLTF.

The rearrangement links TRBV12-3 or TRBV12-4 to TRBJ2-5; TCRdb's D call of TRBD1 is untestable without DNA. There are 15 residues in the CDR3. CDR3 in amino acids: CASSRTGTTQETQYF.

This chain links TRBV18 with TRBJ1-1; lacking DNA, the TRBD1 call made by TCRdb goes unchecked. Germline V gene sequence: CDR1 KGHSH, CDR2 LQKENI. This CDR3 is built from 14 residues. The CDR3 is CASSRLEGQTTAFF.

V and J are TRBV20-1 and TRBJ2-6; no DNA is available, so the TRBD1 call from TCRdb remains unchecked. Germline V lookup: CDR1 DFQATT, CDR2 SNEGSKA (reference sequence). The CDR3 spans 15 residues. This chain's CDR3 is CSALGVYTGANVLTF.

This rearrangement joins TRBV12-5 to TRBJ2-5; checking the TCRdb D call of TRBD2 is not possible without DNA. The CDR3 totals 11 residues. Looked up from germline, CDR1 is LGHNT and CDR2 is FRNRAP. CDR3 region: CASRDEETQYF.

The chain is built from TRBV6-1 and TRBJ2-2; the D gene TCRdb calls, TRBD2, cannot be checked with no DNA. CDR3 size: 15 residues. Germline assignment: CDR1 MNHNS and CDR2 SASEGT. Here the CDR3 reads CASSQAGGQVGELFF.

The J gene is TRBJ1-1, the V gene TRBV5-1; TCRdb lists TRBD1, though no DNA is available to test this call. In germline, CDR1 is SGHRS, CDR2 YFSETQ. This CDR3 comprises 14 residues. CDR3 residues: CASSFNPGDTEAFF.

V usage is TRBV5-5 and J usage is TRBJ2-2; TCRdb's assignment of TRBD1 cannot be checked, as there is no DNA. The germline CDR1 and CDR2 sequences are SGHKS and YYEKEE (reference sequence). The CDR3 is 15 amino acids. CDR3 region: CASSPDPQGARELFF.

This chain connects TRBV20-1 to TRBJ2-1; with no DNA, the TCRdb D assignment of TRBD1 cannot be verified. The V gene's germline CDR1 is DFQATT and CDR2 SNEGSKA (reference sequence). The CDR3 length is 13 residues. The CDR3 loop reads CSALDSNHNEQFF.

The V call is TRBV12-3 or TRBV12-4, the J call TRBJ1-1; TCRdb gives TRBD1 as the D gene, but with no DNA this cannot be confirmed. This CDR3 spans 15 amino acids. The CDR3 loop is CASTQNQGSNTEAFF.

The chain recombines TRBV12-3 or TRBV12-4 with TRBJ2-2; there is no DNA to check the TCRdb D call of TRBD2. This CDR3 is built from 18 residues. The CDR3 sequence: CASTPGTSGSTGTGELFF.

The V call is TRBV18, the J call TRBJ1-2; the D gene TCRdb calls, TRBD1, cannot be checked with no DNA. The CDR3 has 16 amino acids. The germline CDR1 and CDR2 sequences are KGHSH and LQKENI. The chain's CDR3 is CASSERLGTLNYGYTF.

V gene TRBV19 combines with J gene TRBJ2-5; TCRdb selects TRBD2, and the lack of DNA leaves this call unchecked. The CDR3 runs to 15 residues. Germline CDR1 reads LNHDA; CDR2 reads SQIVND (reference sequence). The CDR3 loop reads CASSIGLARQETQYF.

The genes are TRBV20-1 and TRBJ1-5; TCRdb's D gene call, TRBD1, goes unchecked for lack of DNA. Germline loops: CDR1 DFQATT, CDR2 SNEGSKA (reference sequence). This CDR3 contains 15 residues. The CDR3 spells CSARDAGAQSAPAPF.

The chain joins TRBV12-3 or TRBV12-4 to TRBJ2-7; TCRdb's D call of TRBD1 is untestable without DNA. This CDR3 contains 14 residues. The CDR3 here is CASSLRDRSYEQYF.

The chain employs TRBV20-1 and TRBJ2-1; as DNA is missing, the TRBD1 call by TCRdb cannot be tested. In germline, CDR1 is DFQATT, CDR2 SNEGSKA (reference sequence). This CDR3 contains 12 residues. The CDR3 is CSAFGGYNEQFF.

V gene TRBV6-6 combines with J gene TRBJ2-1. CDR1 and CDR2 (germline): MNHNY, SVGAGI (reference sequence). The CDR3 has 12 amino acids. The CDR3 reads CASSPSKNEQFF.

This chain joins TRBV18 and TRBJ2-3; TCRdb calls TRBD1, which cannot be checked without DNA. CDR3 length: 12 amino acids. Germline V gene lookup returns CDR1 KGHSH and CDR2 LQKENI. CDR3 sequence: CASSWAADTQYF. Full variable domain (missing parts from reference TRBV18 and TRBJ2-3): NAGVMQNPRHLVRRRGQEARLRCSPMKGHSHVYWYRQLPEEGLKFMVYLQKENIIDESGMPKERFSAEFPKEGPSILRIQQVVRGDSAAYFCASSWAADTQYFGPGTRLTVL.